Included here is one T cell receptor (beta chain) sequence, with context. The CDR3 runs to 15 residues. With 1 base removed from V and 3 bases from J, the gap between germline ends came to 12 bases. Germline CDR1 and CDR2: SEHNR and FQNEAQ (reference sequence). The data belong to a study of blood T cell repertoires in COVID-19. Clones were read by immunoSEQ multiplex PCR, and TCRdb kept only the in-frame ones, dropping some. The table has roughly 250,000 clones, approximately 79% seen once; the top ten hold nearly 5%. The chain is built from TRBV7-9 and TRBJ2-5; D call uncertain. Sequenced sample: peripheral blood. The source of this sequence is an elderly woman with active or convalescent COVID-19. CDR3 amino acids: CASSLVPHRKETQYF. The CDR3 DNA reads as TGTGCCAGCAGCTTAGTTCCGCACAGAAAAGAGACCCAGTACTTC.